This TCR beta chain derives from a study of blood T cells in healthy people across ages. PCR was performed a second time for roughly 6 to 12 cycles using a sample-barcoded 5' primer and a J-beta primer mix. MiXCR, run by TCRdb on the 5' RACE reads, gives a single entry per CDR3 protein. Here the sample spans roughly 1,500,000 distinct CDR3 sequences, 35% to 45% being singletons. After removal of 6 bases from V and 2 bases from J, the junction contained 19 bases not matched to a gene. The germline CDR1 and CDR2 sequences are MNHEY and SMNVEV (reference sequence). CDR3 length: 19 residues. The material sequenced was blood. The V gene is TRBV27, the J gene TRBJ1-1; 9 nucleotides match TRBD1. The sequence came from a woman aged 18-29 years in good health. CDR3 in amino acids: CASRENRGRLVPVNTEAFF. Here the CDR3 DNA reads TGTGCCAGCAGAGAAAACAGGGGGCGATTGGTTCCGGTCAACACTGAAGCTTTCTTT.